One and the same sample provided the 20 T cell receptor beta chains below, sequenced in a study of T cell responses to AZD1222 COVID-19 vaccine. Some clones are missing from TCRdb's copy, which holds only in-frame ones; the method was immunoSEQ multiplex PCR. The table includes 120,000 to 150,000 clones, under 95% detected once. The sample was peripheral blood, taken 28 days after the second AZD1222 dose. The receptor source for this set is an adult who received the AZD1222 COVID-19 vaccine.

The rearrangement uses TRBV28 and TRBJ2-7; D assignment may be TRBD1 or TRBD2 (6 bases each). Trimming shortened V by 7 bases and J by 2 bases, and 15 bases separated the two germline ends. The germline gives CDR1 MDHEN, CDR2 SYDVKM. The CDR3 length is 14 residues. CDR3 region: CASIPTGAPYEQYF. The CDR3 coding sequence is TGTGCCAGCATCCCCACGGGGGCTCCCTACGAGCAGTACTTC.

The rearrangement joins TRBV3-1 (or the pseudogene TRBV3-2) to TRBJ2-1, with 11 positions matching TRBD2. Trimming took 0 bases from V and 8 from J; bases not matched to a gene: 15. CDR3 length: 19 amino acids. CDR1 is LGHDT and CDR2 is YNNKEL in the germline V gene (reference sequence). The chain's CDR3 is CASSQEAPFSGRGMYEQFF. CDR3 nucleotides: TGTGCCAGCAGCCAAGAGGCGCCTTTTAGCGGGAGGGGGATGTATGAGCAGTTCTTC.

The chain links TRBV6-1 to TRBJ2-3, with TRBD1 identical over 7 bases. Germline values: CDR1 MNHNS, CDR2 SASEGT. V was clipped by 2 bases and J by 7 bases; unmatched bases: 15. This CDR3 contains 17 residues. The CDR3 spells CASSESAGGGSRNTQYF. The CDR3 DNA sequence: TGTGCCAGCAGTGAATCTGCAGGGGGTGGCTCCCGAAATACGCAGTATTTT.

The table lists this clone with a count of one. V and J are TRBV7-9 and TRBJ2-7; 9 bases align to TRBD1. The V and J ends lost 5 bases and 1 base, in that order; junction bases with no gene match: 6. The CDR3 runs 15 residues. Per germline, CDR1 SEHNR and CDR2 FQNEAQ (reference sequence). The DNA for the CDR3 is TGTGCCAGCAGCCCTCAGACAGGGGGATCCTACGAGCAGTACTTC. Its protein product is CASSPQTGGSYEQYF.

The chain couples TRBV18 to TRBJ1-6, with D possibly matching TRBD1 (5 bases). Looked up from germline, CDR1 is KGHSH and CDR2 is LQKENI. Trimming took off 1 base at V and 8 bases at J, with 27 bases between the two ends. CDR3 length: 20 amino acids. The CDR3 spells CASSPRSGQGSLGFHSPLHF. CDR3 DNA sequence: TGTGCCAGCTCACCACGATCTGGGCAGGGCAGTTTAGGATTTCATTCACCCCTCCACTTT.

The chain joins TRBV15 to TRBJ2-7; D is undetermined. Germline CDR1 is LNHNV and CDR2 is YYDKDF (reference sequence). The CDR3 contains 13 residues. The ends were cut back, 0 bases at V and 3 bases at J, with 6 bases in the middle. Here the CDR3 DNA reads TGTGCCACCAGCAGAGATTCCAACTACGAGCAGTACTTC. Protein: CATSRDSNYEQYF.

This chain connects TRBV2 to TRBJ1-4, with 7 bases matching TRBD1. The trim removed 11 bases at V and 5 bases at J, leaving 5 bases unmatched. There are 12 residues in the CDR3. The germline V gene encodes CDR1 SNHLY and CDR2 FYNNEI. In DNA, the CDR3 is TGTGCCGTCCGGGACAGCAATGAAAAACTGTTTTTT. This sequence encodes CAVRDSNEKLFF.

The gene calls are TRBV6-6 and TRBJ2-3, with 16 bases that match TRBD2. CDR3 length: 18 residues. The germline CDR1 and CDR2 sequences are MNHNY and SVGAGI (reference sequence). Trimming cost V 5 bases and J 6 bases; bases outside gene matches: 11. The CDR3 region is CASSHHPGLAGGPDTQYF. CDR3 nucleotides: TGTGCCAGCAGTCACCATCCGGGACTAGCGGGGGGGCCGGATACGCAGTATTTT.

The chain recombines TRBV5-1 with TRBJ1-2; a weak D match, TRBD1 (6 bases). This CDR3 has 17 residues. Trimming removed 2 bases at V and 0 bases at J, with 17 bases between. Germline V gene lookup returns CDR1 SGHRS and CDR2 YFSETQ. CDR3 nucleotide sequence: TGCGCCAGCAGCTTACTGGCTTGGGACACTACTAACTATGGCTACACCTTC. This encodes CASSLLAWDTTNYGYTF.

In DNA form, the CDR3 reads TGTGCCAGCAGTTCTTTGACTAGCGGCTCCTACGAGCAGTACTTC. This encodes CASSSLTSGSYEQYF. V is TRBV6-2 or TRBV6-3 and J is TRBJ2-7; 9 bases fit TRBD2. Germline loops: CDR1 MNHEY, CDR2 SVGEGT. Unmatched junction bases numbered 4, after V lost 4 bases and J lost 0 bases. This CDR3 comprises 15 residues.

The gene calls are TRBV4-1 and TRBJ2-2; no firm D call. Trimming removed 6 bases from V and 2 bases from J, with 10 bases in between. The germline V gene encodes CDR1 MGHRA and CDR2 YSYEKL. The CDR3 spans 14 residues. As DNA, the CDR3 is TGCGCCAGCAGTATAAATACAAACACCGGGGAGCTGTTTTTT. Translation gives CASSINTNTGELFF.

The CDR3 sequence is CASSQRTGKAGELFF. CDR3 in DNA: TGTGCCAGCAGTCAAAGGACAGGGAAGGCCGGGGAGCTGTTTTTT. This rearrangement joins TRBV6-5 to TRBJ2-2, with 8 bases identical to TRBD1. J was trimmed by 6 bases and V by 5 bases; bases with no gene match: 8. The germline V gene has CDR1 MNHEY and CDR2 SVGAGI. This CDR3 contains 15 residues.

The count of this clone is one. This chain uses TRBV27 with TRBJ2-7, with D unresolved. The CDR3 is 13 residues long. V gave up 5 bases and J gave up 3 bases, with 11 bases separating them. CDR1 and CDR2 (germline): MNHEY, SMNVEV (reference sequence). The CDR3 bases are TGTGCCAGCAGTCCCTTACCCTTCTACGAGCAGTACTTC. It specifies CASSPLPFYEQYF.

V is TRBV10-3 and J is TRBJ2-7; maybe TRBD1 (5 bases). The CDR3 is 13 residues long. Trimming stripped 10 bases from V and 3 bases from J, with 16 bases between. The germline CDR1 and CDR2 sequences are ENHRY and SYGVKD. CDR3 in DNA: TGTGCCACCAACGTGGGGCCCCTCTACGAGCAGTACTTC. Translation gives CATNVGPLYEQYF.

In its sample, this clone was seen once. J is TRBJ2-5 and V is TRBV9; the match to TRBD1 covers 9 bases. Germline V gives CDR1 SGDLS, CDR2 YYNGEE. The length of the CDR3 is 15 residues. V shed 5 bases, J shed 1 base, and the junction held 6 bases outside the gene matches. The CDR3 loop reads CASRNRGRSQETQYF. In nucleotides, the CDR3 is TGTGCCAGCAGAAACAGGGGGCGCAGCCAAGAGACCCAGTACTTC.

Here the CDR3 reads CSASGFRDWGQPQHF. CDR3 nucleotides: TGCAGTGCTAGTGGTTTCAGGGACTGGGGTCAGCCCCAGCATTTT. The chain links TRBV20-1 to TRBJ1-5, with D possibly being TRBD1 (5 bases). Trimming shortened V by 3 bases and J by 6 bases, and 18 bases separated the two germline ends. This CDR3 is 15 amino acids long. Germline assignment: CDR1 DFQATT and CDR2 SNEGSKA (reference sequence).

This chain links TRBV30 with TRBJ1-3; D is undetermined. The CDR3 consists of 14 residues. Trimming removed 0 bases from V and 3 bases from J, with 9 bases in between. In germline, CDR1 is GTSNPN, CDR2 SVGIG (reference sequence). The CDR3, as DNA: TGTGCCTGGAGTGTACTTTCTTTTGGAAACACCATATATTTT. It translates to CAWSVLSFGNTIYF.

This chain uses TRBV4-1 with TRBJ2-2; possibly TRBD2 for D (6 bases). The CDR3 contains 17 residues. Germline V gene sequence: CDR1 MGHRA, CDR2 YSYEKL. Trimming took 0 bases from V and 6 from J, leaving 17 bases between them. CDR3 sequence (DNA): TGCGCCAGCAGCCAAGACCGGGAGTACACGCATCCCGGGGAGCTGTTTTTT. It encodes CASSQDREYTHPGELFF.

V gene TRBV14 combines with J gene TRBJ2-3; TRBD2 matches at 11 bases. CDR3 length: 19 amino acids. Germline CDR1 and CDR2: SGHDN and FVKESK. The ends lost 1 base at V and 0 bases at J; junction bases unmatched: 9. The chain's CDR3 is CASSQARSGGAWSTDTQYF. The CDR3 coding sequence is TGTGCCAGCAGCCAAGCGCGTAGCGGGGGGGCGTGGAGCACAGATACGCAGTATTTT.

This sequence joins TRBV2 and TRBJ2-1, with D tentatively TRBD2 (5 bases). The CDR3 has 15 amino acids. V was clipped by 3 bases and J by 7 bases, with 16 bases between them. The V gene's germline CDR1 is SNHLY and CDR2 FYNNEI. In nucleotides, the CDR3 is TGTGCCAGCAGTGATGCCAGCGGCCCACGAAATGAGCAGTTCTTC. It translates to CASSDASGPRNEQFF.